Presented here are 10 T cell receptor beta chains from one specimen sequenced in a study of cytomegalovirus exposure and HLA in healthy donors. PCR primers comprised 60 Vbeta and 13 Jbeta primers. Profiling relied on immunoSEQ multiplex PCR, and the TCRdb table lists in-frame clones only, not all of them. The table shows about 72,000 clones, with more than 75% occurring only once. Sequenced input: PBMCs. These receptors were obtained from a man between 18 and 35 years old in good health and CMV-seronegative.

J is TRBJ2-5 and V is TRBV11-3, with TRBD2 identical over 9 bases. In germline, CDR1 is SGHNT, CDR2 YENEEA. Trimming removed 1 base from V and 4 bases from J; junction bases left unmatched: 10. The CDR3 runs 17 residues. DNA for the CDR3: TGTGCCAGCAGCTTAGGGGAGGCGGGAGGGCCGGCAGAGACCCAGTACTTC. The encoded protein is CASSLGEAGGPAETQYF. The full variable domain, completed using reference TRBV11-3 and TRBJ2-5, is EAGVVQSPRYKIIEKKQPVAFWCNPISGHNTLYWYLQNLGQGPELLIRYENEEAVDDSQLPKDRFSAERLKGVDSTLKIQPAELGDSAVYLCASSLGEAGGPAETQYFGPGTRLLVL.

The DNA for the CDR3 is TGTGCCAGCATTTCATTTAAGGGAGCAACCTACTTC. As protein: CASISFKGATYF. This sequence joins TRBV28 and TRBJ2-5; possible D gene TRBD2, 5 bases. The CDR3 loop spans 12 amino acids. Germline V gives CDR1 MDHEN, CDR2 SYDVKM. Trimming took 7 bases from V and 14 from J, leaving 20 bases between them. The full variable domain, completed using reference TRBV28 and TRBJ2-5, is DVKVTQSSRYLVKRTGEKVFLECVQDMDHENMFWYRQDPGLGLRLIYFSYDVKMKEKGDIPEGYSVSREKKERFSLILESASTNQTSMYLCASISFKGATYFGPGTRLLVL.

V is TRBV6-5 and J is TRBJ1-2; 7 bases line up with TRBD1. After removal of 5 bases from V and 4 bases from J, the junction contained 7 bases not matched to a gene. Per the germline V gene, CDR1 is MNHEY and CDR2 is SVGAGI. This CDR3 region has 14 residues. The CDR3 DNA reads TGTGCCAGCAGTAGGACGACAGGGACCTATGGCTACACCTTC. This codes for CASSRTTGTYGYTF.

Concerning this clone: Germline is not matched at one junction end, which may reflect a read error. The chain couples TRBV4-1 to TRBJ1-5; unclear D gene. The CDR3 extends over 17 amino acids. Looked up from germline, CDR1 is MGHRA and CDR2 is YSYEKL. The CDR3 bases are TGCGTCAGCAGCCAAGATTACACAGTCAATAGCAATCAGCCCCAGCATTTT. This gives the protein CVSSQDYTVNSNQPQHF.

This clone was counted a few times. This chain links TRBV27 with TRBJ2-1; 7 nucleotides align to TRBD1. The CDR3 extends over 16 amino acids. The germline V gene encodes CDR1 MNHEY and CDR2 SMNVEV (reference sequence). With 6 bases clipped from V and 0 bases from J, the junction kept 8 bases outside the gene matches. The CDR3 region is CASRINRGVSYNEQFF. The CDR3 nucleotides read TGTGCCAGCAGAATTAACAGGGGAGTCTCCTACAATGAGCAGTTCTTC.

V and J are TRBV19 and TRBJ1-4, with no clear D. CDR3 length equals 13 residues. CDR1 and CDR2 from the germline V gene are LNHDA and SQIVND (reference sequence). The germline V and J ends were trimmed by 3 bases and 3 bases, with 5 bases remaining between them. Here the CDR3 DNA reads TGTGCCAGTAGTATCCAGTCTAATGAAAAACTGTTTTTT. It is translated as CASSIQSNEKLFF.

V is TRBV19 and J is TRBJ1-5; 7 bases are a match to TRBD1. The J segment lost 3 bases and the V segment lost 4 bases, leaving 3 bases of the junction unmatched. The CDR3 is 14 residues long. CDR1 LNHDA and CDR2 SQIVND come from the germline V gene (reference sequence). CDR3 DNA: TGTGCCAGTAGTACGACAGGGTTCAATCAGCCCCAGCATTTT. Translating it yields CASSTTGFNQPQHF.

The rearrangement uses TRBV28 and TRBJ2-6, with D hard to call. The CDR3 runs to 12 residues. With 10 bases removed from V and 2 bases from J, the gap between germline ends came to 6 bases. The germline V gene encodes CDR1 MDHEN and CDR2 SYDVKM. CDR3 DNA sequence: TGTGCCACTACTACTGGGGCCAACGTCCTGACTTTC. As protein: CATTTGANVLTF.

The chain joins TRBV9 to TRBJ1-1; 7 nucleotides agree with TRBD1. V shed 4 bases, J shed 2 bases, and the junction held 11 bases outside the gene matches. In germline, CDR1 is SGDLS, CDR2 YYNGEE. CDR3 length: 16 amino acids. CDR3 DNA: TGTGCCAGCAGCCCAGGGACAGCTATGAAAAACACTGAAGCTTTCTTT. It is translated as CASSPGTAMKNTEAFF.

The table lists this clone with a few counts. The chain employs TRBV27 and TRBJ1-1; D is perhaps TRBD1 (6 bases). This CDR3 comprises 16 residues. Trimming took 5 bases from V and 0 from J, leaving 16 bases between them. Germline lookup yields CDR1 MNHEY and CDR2 SMNVEV (reference sequence). CDR3 in amino acids: CASSRGTQLMNTEAFF. The DNA for the CDR3 is TGTGCCAGCAGTAGAGGGACACAACTCATGAACACTGAAGCTTTCTTT.